This TCR beta chain was identified in a study of shared clonotypes between healthy human individuals. Assay: immunoSEQ multiplex PCR; the TCRdb copy retains only in-frame clones and omits some. The sample carries 2 million to 2.5 million clones, about 94% recorded once. The sample taken for sequencing was naive CD4+ T cells sorted from blood. The sample's subset: CD45RA+ positively selected. This receptor was obtained from a man between 18 and 29 years old in good health.

CDR3 nucleotide sequence: TGTGCCTGGAGTGCCTCCGGGGCTCAGCCCCAGCATTTT. Protein sequence: CAWSASGAQPQHF. The V gene is TRBV30, the J gene TRBJ1-5; possible D gene TRBD1, 5 bases. Germline lookup yields CDR1 GTSNPN and CDR2 SVGIG (reference sequence). Trimming took off 1 base at V and 6 bases at J, with 10 bases between the two ends. The CDR3 length is 13 residues.